This T cell receptor (beta chain) was sequenced during a study of vaccination and CD4 T cells after COVID-19. As regards this clonotype: Its target is unknown. Sequence at one end of the junction differs from germline and may be a read error.

The CDR3 loop spans 14 amino acids. Germline V gives CDR1 SGHVS, CDR2 FNYEAQ. Sequenced with the Oncomine TCR Beta short-read assay was DNA taken from cultured CD4+ T cells. MiXCR was run by TCRdb on the PCR reads, yielding one entry per CDR3 protein. The sample has around 15,000 distinct CDR3 sequences, approximately 53% seen once. The sample's treatment: approximately 11-day PBMC culture with coronavirus spike peptide pools or control peptides (ViraFEST assay). All positive PCR tests were dated between March and December 2020, predating US Alpha, Beta and Delta variants. Sequences were obtained from CD4+ T cells from blood, cultured in vitro. The gene calls are TRBV7-6 and TRBJ1-6; a weak D match, TRBD1 (5 bases). The TCR was taken from a human donor who had recovered from COVID-19. The CDR3 DNA follows: TGTGCCAGCGGCTTACAGGACGGTAATTCACCACTCCACTTT. It is translated as CASGLQDGNSPLHF.